One and the same sample provided the 20 T cell receptor beta chains below, sequenced in a study of CD8 T cells in ankylosing spondylitis. Regarding the study as a whole: Typical of ankylosing spondylitis blood, it appeared, was a TCR beta motif of eight highly homologous variants.

The antigens of these receptors remain unknown. TCRdb independently ran MiXCR on the 5' RACE reads; one entry per CDR3 protein. The sample records fewer than 650,000 distinct CDR3 sequences, more than 9.5% being singletons. The sample taken for sequencing was blood, either unsorted or a sorted T cell fraction (not recorded which). The receptors here all came from a male donor with ankylosing spondylitis.

This clonotype was found many times. The chain joins TRBV29-1 to TRBJ2-7; no reliable D call. Germline V gene sequence: CDR1 SQVTM, CDR2 ANQGSEA. The germline V and J ends were trimmed by 8 bases and 0 bases, with 20 bases remaining between them. CDR3 size: 15 residues. The CDR3 sequence is CSFLSDPPTSYEQYV. The CDR3 nucleotides read TGCAGCTTCCTTTCCGATCCCCCCACCTCCTACGAGCAGTACGTC.

The sample holds a few counts of this clonotype. The chain employs TRBV20-1 and TRBJ1-4; D ambiguous. The CDR3 loop spans 15 amino acids. Germline V gene sequence: CDR1 DFQATT, CDR2 SNEGSKA (reference sequence). V was shortened by 0 bases and J by 5 bases, with 13 bases between the two germline ends. The CDR3 nucleotides are TGCAGTGCTAGAGATTGGGCAGCGGAGAATGAAAAACTGTTTTTT. Its translation: CSARDWAAENEKLFF.

This clonotype was seen a few times. The chain combines TRBV5-1 with TRBJ2-3, with unresolved D. With 3 bases removed from V and 0 bases from J, the gap between germline ends came to 14 bases. Germline V gives CDR1 SGHRS, CDR2 YFSETQ. The CDR3 length is 16 residues. CDR3 coding DNA: TGCGCCAGCAGCTCGACCCCGTTCACTAGCACAGATACGCAGTATTTT. Translation gives CASSSTPFTSTDTQYF.

The chain couples TRBV15 to TRBJ2-3, with 10 bases lining up with TRBD1. Germline V gives CDR1 LNHNV, CDR2 YYDKDF (reference sequence). This CDR3 has 15 residues. J lost 9 bases, V lost 0 bases, and 6 bases had no gene match. The DNA of the CDR3 is TGTGCCACCAGCAGAGATCCTGGGACAGGGGAGACGCAGTATTTT. Translation gives CATSRDPGTGETQYF.

V gene TRBV3-1 combines with J gene TRBJ1-5, with D possibly being TRBD1 (6 bases). Germline assignment: CDR1 LGHDT and CDR2 YNNKEL (reference sequence). CDR3 length: 13 residues. V was trimmed by 6 bases and J by 7 bases, leaving 13 bases between them. CDR3 residues: CASSYNRDQPQHF. The CDR3, as DNA: TGTGCCAGCAGTTATAACAGGGACCAGCCCCAGCATTTT.

This rearrangement joins TRBV19 to TRBJ2-5, with D perhaps given as TRBD1 or TRBD2 (5 bases each). Deletions cut 3 bases from V and 5 bases from J, with 16 bases between. Per germline, CDR1 LNHDA and CDR2 SQIVND (reference sequence). This CDR3 spans 15 amino acids. The CDR3 DNA follows: TGTGCCAGTAGTATTTCAGACGCCGAGGGGGAGACCCAGTACTTC. This translates into CASSISDAEGETQYF. The entire variable domain, with the rest obtained from reference TRBV19 and TRBJ2-5, is as follows: DGGITQSPKYLFRKEGQNVTLSCEQNLNHDAMYWYRQDPGQGLRLIYYSQIVNDFQKGDIAEGYSVSREKKESFPLTVTSAQKNPTAFYLCASSISDAEGETQYFGPGTRLLVL.

This clonotype has only a few counts. V usage is TRBV7-8 and J usage is TRBJ1-1, with D possibly being TRBD1 (6 bases). Germline values: CDR1 SGHVS, CDR2 FQNEAQ. The V end lost 2 bases, the J end lost 4 bases, and 14 bases lay between the germline ends. This CDR3 is built from 15 residues. CDR3 sequence (DNA): TGTGCCAGCAGCTTATGGGGGGGCCCTGGCACTGAAGCTTTCTTT. Residues: CASSLWGGPGTEAFF. Based on the CDR3 plus reference TRBV7-8 and TRBJ1-1, the full variable domain is GAGVSQSPRYKVAKRGQDVALRCDPISGHVSLFWYQQALGQGPEFLTYFQNEAQLDKSGLPSDRFFAERPEGSVSTLKIQRTQQEDSAVYLCASSLWGGPGTEAFFGQGTRLTVV.

The rearrangement uses TRBV2 and TRBJ2-3; D unresolved. The CDR3 has 13 amino acids. Germline lookup yields CDR1 SNHLY and CDR2 FYNNEI. Trimming cost V 7 bases and J 3 bases, with 11 bases left between them. The CDR3 loop reads CASKVAGTDTQYF. CDR3 DNA: TGTGCCAGCAAGGTAGCAGGTACAGATACGCAGTATTTT.

This clonotype has only a few counts. The rearrangement joins TRBV3-1 to TRBJ2-3, with 9 nucleotides matching TRBD1. Unmatched junction bases numbered 10, after V lost 6 bases and J lost 9 bases. The germline gives CDR1 LGHDT, CDR2 YNNKEL (reference sequence). The CDR3 extends over 14 amino acids. The CDR3: CASRLQGASGTQYF. The CDR3 DNA follows: TGTGCCAGCAGATTACAGGGGGCGAGTGGAACGCAGTATTTT.

The rearrangement uses TRBV20-1 and TRBJ2-7; 9 bases line up with TRBD1. With 3 bases clipped from V and 2 bases from J, the junction kept 5 bases outside the gene matches. In germline, CDR1 is DFQATT, CDR2 SNEGSKA (reference sequence). The CDR3 is 14 residues long. The CDR3 DNA is TGCAGTGCTAGCGCCGGACAGGGGACCTACGAGCAGTACTTC. Amino acid sequence: CSASAGQGTYEQYF.

The gene calls are TRBV20-1 and TRBJ2-1; D is ambiguous. V lost 6 bases and J lost 12, with 12 bases in between. Looked up from germline, CDR1 is DFQATT and CDR2 is SNEGSKA (reference sequence). CDR3 length: 10 residues. Here the CDR3 reads CSASTASQFF. The CDR3 coding sequence is TGCAGTGCCTCTACGGCCTCGCAGTTCTTC.

This chain uses TRBV20-1 with TRBJ2-3; D perhaps matches TRBD2 (5 bases). This CDR3 region has 14 residues. Trimming took off 3 bases at V and 6 bases at J, with 16 bases between the two ends. From germline, CDR1 is DFQATT and CDR2 SNEGSKA (reference sequence). This CDR3 reads CSASSAVRVDTQYF. CDR3 in DNA: TGCAGTGCTAGTAGCGCGGTTCGGGTTGATACGCAGTATTTT.

Only a few counts were recorded for this clonotype. The chain is built from TRBV5-5 and TRBJ2-2; D is possibly TRBD1 (6 bases). The germline CDR1 and CDR2 sequences are SGHKS and YYEKEE (reference sequence). Trimming cost V 2 bases and J 0 bases, with 11 bases left between them. The CDR3 has 16 amino acids. CDR3 protein: CASSLFGTPNTGELFF. The CDR3 nucleotides are TGTGCCAGCAGCTTATTTGGGACACCGAACACCGGGGAGCTGTTTTTT.

This clonotype was counted many times. For the CDR3, the DNA is TGCAGTGCTAGAGTGGCGGGAGGGCCCGGGGAGACCCAGTACTTC. Translated: CSARVAGGPGETQYF. J is TRBJ2-5 and V is TRBV20-1; 9 nucleotides agree with TRBD2. The CDR3 covers 15 residues. The trim removed 1 base at V and 5 bases at J, leaving 8 bases unmatched. The V gene's germline CDR1 is DFQATT and CDR2 SNEGSKA (reference sequence).

The chain recombines TRBV30 with TRBJ2-2; D gene ambiguous. CDR3 size: 14 residues. Trimming removed 2 bases from V and 7 bases from J, with 14 bases in between. CDR1 and CDR2 from the germline V gene are GTSNPN and SVGIG (reference sequence). The CDR3 DNA reads as TGTGCCTGGAGTCAAGGACCGAATGTCGGGGAGCTGTTTTTT. Translation: CAWSQGPNVGELFF. Full variable domain (missing parts from reference TRBV30 and TRBJ2-2): SQTIHQWPATLVQPVGSPLSLECTVEGTSNPNLYWYRQAAGRGLQLLFYSVGIGQISSEVPQNLSASRPQDRQFILSSKKLLLSDSGFYLCAWSQGPNVGELFFGEGSRLTVL.

On this clonotype: A read error may produce the germline difference seen at one junction end. The chain joins TRBV20-1 to TRBJ2-1; 7 bases agree with TRBD2. CDR1 and CDR2 (germline): DFQATT, SNEGSKA (reference sequence). This CDR3 spans 14 amino acids. Here the CDR3 reads CSASGGRTYNEQLF. The CDR3 DNA is TGCAGTGCTTCGGGCGGGAGAACCTACAATGAGCAGTTATTC.

The chain employs TRBV11-2 and TRBJ2-1; maybe TRBD2 (5 bases). The germline V gene has CDR1 SGHAT and CDR2 FQNNGV. CDR3 length: 15 amino acids. Trimming took 3 bases from V and 6 from J, leaving 15 bases between them. This CDR3 reads CASSLGEGLSNEQFF. DNA for the CDR3: TGTGCCAGCAGCTTGGGAGAGGGTCTCAGCAATGAGCAGTTCTTC.

The CDR3 DNA reads TGTGCCAGCACCCTAGGTAGAGTACTAGCGGGAGGCGATACGCAGTATTTT. It specifies CASTLGRVLAGGDTQYF. The chain employs TRBV12-3 or TRBV12-4 and TRBJ2-3; 12 bases are shared with TRBD2. The CDR3 runs 17 residues. The ends lost 7 bases at V and 6 bases at J; junction bases unmatched: 14.

The chain's CDR3 is CASSLVLAGMKEQFF. The CDR3 DNA follows: TGCGCCAGCAGCTTGGTTCTAGCGGGAATGAAAGAGCAGTTCTTC. The rearrangement links TRBV5-1 to TRBJ2-1; TRBD2 matches 9 bases. With 0 bases clipped from V and 10 bases from J, the junction kept 8 bases outside the gene matches. Germline V gene sequence: CDR1 SGHRS, CDR2 YFSETQ. The CDR3 loop spans 15 amino acids.

This clonotype was counted many times. The chain carries TRBV20-1 and TRBJ2-3; D is perhaps TRBD2 (6 bases). From germline, CDR1 is DFQATT and CDR2 SNEGSKA (reference sequence). There are 13 residues in the CDR3. Trimming took 5 bases from V and 9 from J, leaving 18 bases between them. The CDR3 spells CSAVPHLGGTQYF. In nucleotides, the CDR3 is TGCAGTGCTGTTCCCCACTTGGGGGGAACGCAGTATTTT.